This T cell receptor (beta chain) stems from a study of T cell repertoires in cytomegalovirus infection. One entry per CDR3 protein results from TCRdb running MiXCR on the reads. The sample holds 250,000 or so distinct CDR3 sequences, approximately 13% seen once. Specimen: PBMCs. This TCR derives from a human donor in good health (CMV status not recorded). Some clones in this sample may be carry-over from other donors' samples.

Written as DNA, the CDR3 is TGCAGTGCTAGAGAGGGGAATAGCAATCAGCCCCAGCATTTT. Translated: CSAREGNSNQPQHF. V is TRBV20-1 and J is TRBJ1-5; no definite D call. The CDR3 is 14 residues long. The germline gives CDR1 DFQATT, CDR2 SNEGSKA (reference sequence). V shed 0 bases and J shed 0 bases, with 6 bases lying between them.